Listed below are T cell receptor beta chains from one sample, sequenced in a study of shared clonotypes between healthy human individuals. Only in-frame clones appear in the TCRdb table, and some are missing; sequencing was by immunoSEQ multiplex PCR. Of roughly 650,000 clones in the sample, roughly 97% were seen once. Sample: naive CD4+ T cells sorted from blood. Source of these receptors: a woman in her 30s in good health. Both conserved end residues are part of each CDR3. A D gene is named only where the DNA matches it firmly. Not every row has a clone size; where given, it reads once, few, many or a size class.

-	-	TRBV5-4	TRBJ2-1	TGTGCCAGCAGCTCGCGGGACCGCAACAATGAGCAGTTCTTC	CASSSRDRNNEQFF
TRBD1	-	TRBV7-9	TRBJ2-6	TGTGCCAGCAGCACTGGGGGACAGGGATTAACCGGGGCCAACGTCCTGACTTTC	CASSTGGQGLTGANVLTF
-	-	TRBV29-1	TRBJ1-1	TGCAGCGTTGTCGGGCAACTAGGCACTGAAGCTTTCTTT	CSVVGQLGTEAFF
TRBD1	-	TRBV28	TRBJ1-4	TGTGCCAGCAGCCCACATTCCGGGACAGAAGAAAAACTGTTTTTT	CASSPHSGTEEKLFF
TRBD1	-	TRBV5-1	TRBJ2-7	TGCGCCAGCAGCGCGATGGGACAGTTTGCCTACGAGCAGTACTTC	CASSAMGQFAYEQYF
-	-	TRBV28	TRBJ1-5	TGTGCCAGCAGTTCCCGGGCGACAGGAGTGGATCAGCCCCAGCATTTT	CASSSRATGVDQPQHF
TRBD2	once	TRBV4-2	TRBJ2-5	TGTGCCAGCAGCCGGACTAGCGGGAGTGAGACCCAGTACTTC	CASSRTSGSETQYF
TRBD2	-	TRBV5-4	TRBJ2-3	TGTGCCAGCAGCCTAACTAGCGGGAGTAATACGCAGTATTTT	CASSLTSGSNTQYF
-	once	TRBV11-2	TRBJ2-5	TGTGCCAGCAGCTTAATATTTGGTGAGACCCAGTACTTC	CASSLIFGETQYF
-	once	TRBV6-1	TRBJ1-2	TGTGCCAGCAGTGGATGGGGACGGACTCATGGCTACACCTTC	CASSGWGRTHGYTF
-	-	TRBV19	TRBJ2-6	TGTGCCAGTAGTAGAGAAGGGGTGAAGGGGGCCAACGTCCTGACTTTC	CASSREGVKGANVLTF
-	-	TRBV2	TRBJ2-7	TGTGCCAGCAGTGAAGCCTACGAGCAGTACTTC	CASSEAYEQYF
TRBD1	few	TRBV5-1	TRBJ2-7	TGCGCCAGCAGCCCCCGGACAGGGGCCGCCTCCTACGAGCAGTACTTC	CASSPRTGAASYEQYF
-	-	TRBV5-1	TRBJ2-7	TGCGCCAGCAGCTTGGGACCCACCATGTACGAGCAGTACTTC	CASSLGPTMYEQYF
TRBD1	-	TRBV15	TRBJ1-2	TGTGCCACCAGCGGAGGGGGGACAGGACCTGGCTACACCTTC	CATSGGGTGPGYTF
-	-	TRBV15	TRBJ1-1	TGTGCCACCAGCAGCCTGGGATTGGACAGACGGAGGAACACTGAAGCTTTCTTT	CATSSLGLDRRRNTEAFF
-	-	TRBV28	TRBJ2-2	TGTGCCAGCACCGCCCCCGGGGAGCTGTTTTTT	CASTAPGELFF
TRBD1	-	TRBV27	TRBJ1-4	TGTGCCAGCAGTTTATCAAGACAGGGAGGTCGGGAAAAACTGTTTTTT	CASSLSRQGGREKLFF
-	-	TRBV5-1	TRBJ1-1	TGCGCCAGCAGCTTAACGACAGAAATGAACACTGAAGCTTTCTTT	CASSLTTEMNTEAFF
TRBD2	-	TRBV27	TRBJ2-7	TGTGCCAGCAGTTTCCGCGGGGGGGAGCAGTACTTC	CASSFRGGEQYF
TRBD2	-	TRBV6-6	TRBJ2-7	TGTGCCAGCAGACGGGCGGGAGGTTACGAGCAGTACTTC	CASRRAGGYEQYF